Described below is a single T cell receptor (beta chain) sequence and its context. The junction and the germline gene differ at one end; a read error may be behind it. These data belong to a study of T cell changes during pregnancy in multiple sclerosis. CDR3 size: 15 residues. The germline V gene has CDR1 SGHRS and CDR2 YFSETQ. Libraries were prepared by immunoSEQ multiplex PCR; TCRdb keeps only in-frame clonotypes and omits some of them. The sample lists 85,000 to 100,000 clones, 85% to 95% occurring once. The sample consisted of peripheral blood, taken in the first trimester of pregnancy. This sequence originates from a female donor with multiple sclerosis, enrolled in a pregnancy study. This sequence joins TRBV5-1 and TRBJ1-4, with D unresolved. CDR3 nucleotides: TGCGCCAGCAGCTTGGTGGGAGACCCTAATGTAAAACTGTTTTTT. Protein: CASSLVGDPNVKLFF. Filled out from reference TRBV5-1 and TRBJ1-4, the complete variable domain reads KAGVTQTPRYLIKTRGQQVTLSCSPISGHRSVSWYQQTPGQGLQFLFEYFSETQRNKGNFPGRFSGRQFSNSRSEMNVSTLELGDSALYLCASSLVGDPNVKLFFGSGTQLSVL.